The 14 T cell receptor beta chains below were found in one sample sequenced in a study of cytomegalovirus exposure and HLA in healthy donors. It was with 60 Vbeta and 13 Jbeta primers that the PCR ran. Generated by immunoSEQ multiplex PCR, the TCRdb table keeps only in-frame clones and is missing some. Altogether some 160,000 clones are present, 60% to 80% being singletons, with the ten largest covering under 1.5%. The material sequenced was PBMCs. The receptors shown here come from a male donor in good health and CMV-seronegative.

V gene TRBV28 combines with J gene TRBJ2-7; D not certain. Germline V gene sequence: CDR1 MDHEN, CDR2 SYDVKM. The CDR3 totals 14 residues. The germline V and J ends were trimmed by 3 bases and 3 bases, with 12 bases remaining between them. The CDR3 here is CASSFGDLNYEQYF. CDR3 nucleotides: TGTGCCAGCAGTTTCGGAGATCTGAACTACGAGCAGTACTTC.

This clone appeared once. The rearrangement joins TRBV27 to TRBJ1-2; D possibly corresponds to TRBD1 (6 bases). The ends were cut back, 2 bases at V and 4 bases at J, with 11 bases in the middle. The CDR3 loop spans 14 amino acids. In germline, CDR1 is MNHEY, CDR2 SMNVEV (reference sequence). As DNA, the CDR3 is TGTGCCAGCAGTTTACGTCAGGGGACCTATGGCTACACCTTC. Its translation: CASSLRQGTYGYTF.

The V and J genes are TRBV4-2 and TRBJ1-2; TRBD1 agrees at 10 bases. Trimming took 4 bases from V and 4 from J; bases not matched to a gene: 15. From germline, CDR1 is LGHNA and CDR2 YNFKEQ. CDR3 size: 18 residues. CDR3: CASSLGTGAGVKGYGYTF. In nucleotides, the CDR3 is TGTGCCAGCAGCCTCGGGACAGGGGCCGGGGTTAAAGGCTATGGCTACACCTTC.

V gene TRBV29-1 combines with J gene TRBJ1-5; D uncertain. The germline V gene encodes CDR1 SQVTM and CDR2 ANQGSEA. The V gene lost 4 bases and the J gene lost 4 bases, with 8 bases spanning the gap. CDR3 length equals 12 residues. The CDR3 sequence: CSVGGRNQPQHF. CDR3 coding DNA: TGCAGCGTTGGAGGTCGGAATCAGCCCCAGCATTTT. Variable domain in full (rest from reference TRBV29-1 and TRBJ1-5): SAVISQKPSRDICQRGTSLTIQCQVDSQVTMMFWYRQQPGQSLTLIATANQGSEATYESGFVIDKFPISRPNLTFSTLTVSNMSPEDSSIYLCSVGGRNQPQHFGDGTRLSIL.

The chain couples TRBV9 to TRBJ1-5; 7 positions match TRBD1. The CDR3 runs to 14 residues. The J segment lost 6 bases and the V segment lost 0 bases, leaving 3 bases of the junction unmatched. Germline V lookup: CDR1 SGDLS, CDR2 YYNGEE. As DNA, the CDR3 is TGTGCCAGCAGCGTAGGTAGGGGGCTTCAGCCCCAGCATTTT. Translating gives CASSVGRGLQPQHF.

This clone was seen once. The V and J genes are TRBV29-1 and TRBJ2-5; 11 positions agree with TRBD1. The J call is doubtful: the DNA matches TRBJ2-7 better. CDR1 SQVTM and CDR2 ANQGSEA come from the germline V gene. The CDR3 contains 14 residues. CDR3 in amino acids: CSVTGTGGSYEQYF. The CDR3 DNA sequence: TGCAGCGTTACCGGGACAGGGGGATCCTACGAGCAGTACTTC.

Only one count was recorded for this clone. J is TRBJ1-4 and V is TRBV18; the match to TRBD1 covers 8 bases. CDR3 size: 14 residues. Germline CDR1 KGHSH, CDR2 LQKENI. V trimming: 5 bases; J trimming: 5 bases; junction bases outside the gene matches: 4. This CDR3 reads CASSADRGNEKLFF. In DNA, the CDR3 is TGTGCCAGCTCAGCCGACAGGGGAAATGAAAAACTGTTTTTT.

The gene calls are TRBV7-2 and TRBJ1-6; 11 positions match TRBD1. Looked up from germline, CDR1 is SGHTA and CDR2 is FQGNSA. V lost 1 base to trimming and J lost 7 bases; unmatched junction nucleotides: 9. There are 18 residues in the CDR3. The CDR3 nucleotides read TGTGCCAGCAGCTTAGTAGTTGTGGGGACAGGGGGGAATTCACCCCTCCACTTT. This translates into CASSLVVVGTGGNSPLHF.

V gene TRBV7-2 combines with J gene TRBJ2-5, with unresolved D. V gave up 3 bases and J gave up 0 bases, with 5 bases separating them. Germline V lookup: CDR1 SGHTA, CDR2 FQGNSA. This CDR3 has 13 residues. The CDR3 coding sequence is TGTGCCAGCAGCTTTACAAACCAAGAGACCCAGTACTTC. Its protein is CASSFTNQETQYF.

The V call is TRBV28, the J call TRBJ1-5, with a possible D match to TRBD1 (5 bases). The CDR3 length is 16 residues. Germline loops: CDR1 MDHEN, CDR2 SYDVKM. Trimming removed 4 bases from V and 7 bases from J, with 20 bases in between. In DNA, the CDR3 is TGTGCCAGCAGTTCTCGTTCGGGGGGGGGTTACCAGCCCCAGCATTTT. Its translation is CASSSRSGGGYQPQHF.

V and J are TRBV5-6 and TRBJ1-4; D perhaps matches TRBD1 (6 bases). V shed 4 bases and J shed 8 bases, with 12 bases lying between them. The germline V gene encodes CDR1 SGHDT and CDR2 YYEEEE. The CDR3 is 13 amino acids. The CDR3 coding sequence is TGTGCCAGCAGCCTGGGGGGCCGCGAAAAACTGTTTTTT. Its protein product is CASSLGGREKLFF.

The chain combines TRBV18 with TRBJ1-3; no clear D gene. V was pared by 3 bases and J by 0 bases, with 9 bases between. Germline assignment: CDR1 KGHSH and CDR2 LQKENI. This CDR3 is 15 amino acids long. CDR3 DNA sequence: TGTGCCAGCTCACCTCCCGCGGTCTCTGGAAACACCATATATTTT. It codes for CASSPPAVSGNTIYF.

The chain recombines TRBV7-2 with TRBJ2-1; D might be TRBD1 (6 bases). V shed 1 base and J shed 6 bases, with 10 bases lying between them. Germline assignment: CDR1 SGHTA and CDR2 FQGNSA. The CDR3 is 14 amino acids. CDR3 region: CASSLVGGPNEQFF. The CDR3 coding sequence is TGTGCCAGCAGCTTAGTTGGGGGCCCCAATGAGCAGTTCTTC.

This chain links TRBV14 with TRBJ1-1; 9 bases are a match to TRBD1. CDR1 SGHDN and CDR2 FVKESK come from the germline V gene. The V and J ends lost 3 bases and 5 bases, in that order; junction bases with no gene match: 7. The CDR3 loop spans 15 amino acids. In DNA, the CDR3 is TGTGCCAGCAGCCACCACAGGGGGCAGGGAACTGAAGCTTTCTTT. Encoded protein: CASSHHRGQGTEAFF.